The clone carrying this TCR beta chain has a handful of counts. Its specificity is unknown. This sample stems from a study of blood T cells in healthy people across ages. Study outcomes and limitations: Both naive CD4+ cell counts and diversity were greater in long-lived donors than in aged donors.

Germline CDR1 and CDR2: SGHVS and FNYEAQ. This CDR3 spans 13 amino acids. V was trimmed by 2 bases and J by 3 bases, leaving 7 bases between them. Sample donors were healthy Caucasian individuals that came from Russia, aged 6 to 90. The authors ran a second PCR of about 6 to 11 cycles using a sample-barcoded 5' primer and a J-beta primer mix. The authors tagged each cDNA molecule using a template-switch adaptor with 12 random nucleotides. TCRdb processed the 5' RACE reads anew with MiXCR; each CDR3 protein has one entry. This sample has hundreds of thousands of distinct CDR3 sequences, with over 20% found just once.

The chain uses TRBV7-6 and TRBJ2-5; D is undetermined. The source is a man in his 70s in good health. The sequenced material came from blood. The CDR3 sequence is CASSLHEEETQYF. CDR3 coding DNA: TGTGCCAGCAGCTTACATGAGGAAGAGACCCAGTACTTC.